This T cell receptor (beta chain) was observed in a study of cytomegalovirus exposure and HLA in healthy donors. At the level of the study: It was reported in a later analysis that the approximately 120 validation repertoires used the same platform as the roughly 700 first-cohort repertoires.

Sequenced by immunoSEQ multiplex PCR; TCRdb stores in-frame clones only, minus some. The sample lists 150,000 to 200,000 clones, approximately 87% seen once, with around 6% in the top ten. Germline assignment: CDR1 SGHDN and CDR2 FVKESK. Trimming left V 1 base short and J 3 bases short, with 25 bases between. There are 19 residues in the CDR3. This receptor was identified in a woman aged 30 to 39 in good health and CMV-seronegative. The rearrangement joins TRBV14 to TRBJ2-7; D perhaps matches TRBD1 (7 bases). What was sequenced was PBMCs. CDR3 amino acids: CASSQVSPGGDSKHYEQYF. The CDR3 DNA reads TGTGCCAGCAGCCAAGTTTCTCCAGGCGGGGACAGCAAACACTACGAGCAGTACTTC.